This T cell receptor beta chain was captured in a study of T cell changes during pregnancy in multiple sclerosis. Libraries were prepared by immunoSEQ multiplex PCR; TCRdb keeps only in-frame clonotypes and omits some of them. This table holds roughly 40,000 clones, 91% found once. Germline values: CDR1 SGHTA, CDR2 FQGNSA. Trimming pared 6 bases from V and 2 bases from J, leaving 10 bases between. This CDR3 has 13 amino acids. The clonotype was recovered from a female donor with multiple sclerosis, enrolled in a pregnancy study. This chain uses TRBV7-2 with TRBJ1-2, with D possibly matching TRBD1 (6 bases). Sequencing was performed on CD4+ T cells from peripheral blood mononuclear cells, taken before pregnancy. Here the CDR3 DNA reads TGTGCCAGCAGTTCCGGACAGAACTATGGCTACACCTTC. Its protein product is CASSSGQNYGYTF.